This T cell receptor beta chain was recovered during a study of cytomegalovirus exposure and HLA in healthy donors. Study-level points and caveats: Among donors in an Asian-associated ancestry cluster, a later analysis reportedly found fewer N-insertions than the roughly 610-donor mean. A later analysis linked a missense DCLRE1C variant to TCR beta V- and J-gene trimming.

PCR primers comprised 60 Vbeta and 13 Jbeta primers. Assay used: immunoSEQ multiplex PCR; TCRdb lists only in-frame clones, some missing. The sample yields 160,000 or so clones, roughly 80% seen once. On this clone itself: Its antigen is as yet unknown.

Trimming took off 4 bases at V and 6 bases at J, with 11 bases between the two ends. The length of the CDR3 is 13 residues. Germline V CDR1 and CDR2: SGHRS, YFSETQ. The donors were healthy bone marrow donors. At collection, donors were nominally healthy, but unrecorded immune exposures were probable. Sequenced: PBMCs. This TCR came from a female donor in good health and CMV-seronegative. J is TRBJ2-1 and V is TRBV5-1; perhaps TRBD2 as D (6 bases). The CDR3 DNA follows: TGCGCCAGCAGCCGGGAGCTTATCAATGAGCAGTTCTTC. As protein: CASSRELINEQFF. Filled out from reference TRBV5-1 and TRBJ2-1, the complete variable domain reads KAGVTQTPRYLIKTRGQQVTLSCSPISGHRSVSWYQQTPGQGLQFLFEYFSETQRNKGNFPGRFSGRQFSNSRSEMNVSTLELGDSALYLCASSRELINEQFFGPGTRLTVL.